This T cell receptor (beta chain) was found in a study of T cells after yellow fever vaccination. Study outcomes and limitations: A small share of clonotypes appeared in both CD4 and CD8 compartments. Contamination of FACS-sorted repertoires by abundant clonotypes from the bulk population could occur. Most primary-vaccination clones recurred post-booster (roughly 96% CD4, around 90% CD8). The study found a weaker secondary response that peaked faster, day 5 versus 15.

CDR1 is DFQATT and CDR2 is SNEGSKA in the germline V gene (reference sequence). V gave up 5 bases and J gave up 0 bases; unmatched junction bases: 0. This CDR3 spans 14 amino acids. TCRdb re-called the 5' RACE reads through MiXCR, storing one row per CDR3 protein. This table has roughly 500,000 distinct CDR3 sequences, roughly 19% appearing once. This clonotype was detected ten times or more. What it binds is unknown. The gene calls are TRBV20-1 and TRBJ2-1; TRBD2 agrees at 11 bases. This clonotype was obtained from a man between 25 and 39 years old who received the YFV17D yellow fever vaccine. Sequenced material: PBMCs, taken 15 days after the yellow fever booster vaccination. CDR3 sequence reads: CSAGTSGSYNEQFF. The CDR3 region has the DNA TGCAGTGCTGGGACTAGCGGCTCCTACAATGAGCAGTTCTTC.